This paragraph covers one T cell receptor (beta chain) sequence. The data are from a study of chemoradiotherapy in HPV16-positive cancers. The repertoire was sequenced with immunoSEQ multiplex PCR; TCRdb's copy has only in-frame clones and lacks some. The data contain 65,000 to 80,000 clones, 88% of them singletons. The source of this sequence is a human donor with HPV-associated anogenital cancer. The sequencing used blood, collected from a patient who underwent chemoradiotherapy.

CDR3 region: CASSLQGRSAYEQYF. CDR3 nucleotide sequence: TGTGCCAGCAGCTTGCAGGGGAGGTCGGCCTACGAGCAGTACTTC. The chain has TRBV5-4 and TRBJ2-7; D possibly matches TRBD1 or TRBD2 (6 bases each). V was trimmed by 1 base and J by 2 bases, leaving 13 bases between them. This CDR3 has 15 residues. Germline values: CDR1 SGHNT, CDR2 YYREEE (reference sequence).